This is a list of T cell receptor beta chains from one sample in a study of blood T cell repertoires in COVID-19. Here immunoSEQ multiplex PCR was the method, and the copy in TCRdb shows in-frame clones only, minus some. The table lists about 360,000 clones, approximately 87% of them singletons. The sample taken for sequencing was PBMCs or T cells enriched from blood (not recorded which). The receptor set was obtained from a man aged 30 to 45 who had recovered from COVID-19. Each CDR3 is given with its conserved first and last residue. A D gene is named only where the DNA matches it firmly. Size values are once, few and many counts, or a class for expanded clones, and some rows have none.

j_gene: TRBJ2-7; d_gene: NA; abundance: once; v_gene: TRBV20-1; CDR3aa: CSARVQGSTPF; CDR3nt: TGCAGTGCTAGAGTTCAGGGGAGCACTCCATTC
j_gene: TRBJ2-2; d_gene: NA; abundance: NA; v_gene: TRBV18; CDR3aa: CASSVSEAGTGELFF; CDR3nt: TGTGCCAGCTCAGTGTCAGAGGCGGGCACCGGGGAGCTGTTTTTT
j_gene: TRBJ1-1; d_gene: NA; abundance: NA; v_gene: TRBV7-9; CDR3aa: CASSLEPRGTEAFF; CDR3nt: TGTGCCAGCAGCCTAGAACCCAGGGGCACTGAAGCTTTCTTT
j_gene: TRBJ2-1; d_gene: TRBD2; abundance: NA; v_gene: TRBV5-5; CDR3aa: CASSRRGDWISGEQFF; CDR3nt: TGTGCCAGCAGCCGGCGGGGGGACTGGATCTCCGGTGAGCAGTTCTTC
j_gene: TRBJ1-4; d_gene: NA; abundance: NA; v_gene: TRBV6-6; CDR3aa: CASTDAGFSEKLFF; CDR3nt: TGTGCCAGCACCGACGCAGGGTTTAGTGAAAAACTGTTTTTT
j_gene: TRBJ1-5; d_gene: NA; abundance: NA; v_gene: TRBV6-5; CDR3aa: CASRVSLNQPQHF; CDR3nt: TGTGCCAGCAGAGTGTCGCTAAATCAGCCCCAGCATTTT
j_gene: TRBJ2-7; d_gene: TRBD2; abundance: few; v_gene: TRBV4-1; CDR3aa: CASSQELAVYEQYF; CDR3nt: TGCGCCAGCAGCCAAGAACTAGCGGTCTACGAGCAGTACTTC
j_gene: TRBJ1-1; d_gene: TRBD1; abundance: NA; v_gene: TRBV24-1; CDR3aa: CATRSRGLRGAEAFF; CDR3nt: TGTGCCACTAGAAGTAGGGGGCTCAGGGGTGCTGAAGCTTTCTTT
j_gene: TRBJ1-1; d_gene: NA; abundance: NA; v_gene: TRBV14; CDR3aa: CASSLTRGTEAFF; CDR3nt: TGTGCCAGCAGCCTCACCAGGGGCACTGAAGCTTTCTTT
j_gene: TRBJ1-5; d_gene: TRBD1; abundance: NA; v_gene: TRBV18; CDR3aa: CASSPQGAENQPQHF; CDR3nt: TGTGCCAGCTCACCTCAGGGGGCTGAAAATCAGCCCCAGCATTTT
j_gene: TRBJ2-1; d_gene: TRBD1; abundance: once; v_gene: TRBV11-3; CDR3aa: CASSLTRDRGFEQFF; CDR3nt: TGTGCCAGCAGCCTGACCCGGGACAGGGGTTTTGAGCAGTTCTTC
j_gene: TRBJ2-2; d_gene: TRBD1; abundance: NA; v_gene: TRBV27; CDR3aa: CASRKGQENTGELFF; CDR3nt: TGTGCAAGCCGGAAGGGACAGGAAAACACCGGGGAGCTGTTTTTT
j_gene: TRBJ2-3; d_gene: TRBD2; abundance: once; v_gene: TRBV6-5; CDR3aa: CAGASGGAGGTQYF; CDR3nt: TGTGCCGGGGCTAGCGGGGGGGCCGGAGGTACGCAGTATTTT
j_gene: TRBJ2-5; d_gene: NA; abundance: NA; v_gene: TRBV15; CDR3aa: CATSPRGHVETQYF; CDR3nt: TGTGCCACCAGCCCGAGAGGGCATGTGGAGACCCAGTACTTC
j_gene: TRBJ2-3; d_gene: NA; abundance: NA; v_gene: TRBV30; CDR3aa: CAWTLAADTQYF; CDR3nt: TGTGCCTGGACGCTAGCCGCAGATACGCAGTATTTT
j_gene: TRBJ1-1; d_gene: TRBD1; abundance: NA; v_gene: TRBV19; CDR3aa: CASRPRTGGTEAFF; CDR3nt: TGTGCCAGTAGGCCGCGGACAGGGGGCACTGAAGCTTTCTTT
j_gene: TRBJ1-4; d_gene: NA; abundance: NA; v_gene: TRBV6-5; CDR3aa: CASSLAGRNEKLFF; CDR3nt: TGTGCCAGCAGTTTGGCAGGAAGAAATGAAAAACTGTTTTTT
j_gene: TRBJ1-5; d_gene: NA; abundance: NA; v_gene: TRBV3-1/TRBV3-2; CDR3aa: CASSQGTMGNQPQHF; CDR3nt: TGTGCCAGCAGCCAGGGGACAATGGGGAATCAGCCCCAGCATTTT
j_gene: TRBJ2-5; d_gene: NA; abundance: NA; v_gene: TRBV4-3; CDR3aa: CASSEAHGGSGAQYF; CDR3nt: TGCGCCAGCAGCGAAGCCCATGGGGGGTCGGGAGCCCAGTACTTC
j_gene: TRBJ2-4; d_gene: NA; abundance: NA; v_gene: TRBV7-8; CDR3aa: CASSPANRPAGIELYF; CDR3nt: TGTGCCAGCAGCCCCGCAAATCGGCCGGCGGGAATTGAGTTGTACTTC
j_gene: TRBJ2-5; d_gene: TRBD1; abundance: NA; v_gene: TRBV4-3; CDR3aa: CASSQGTGVQETQYF; CDR3nt: TGCGCCAGCAGCCAAGGGACAGGGGTCCAAGAGACCCAGTACTTC
j_gene: TRBJ2-7; d_gene: TRBD2; abundance: NA; v_gene: TRBV19; CDR3aa: CASSIALAGNYEQYF; CDR3nt: TGTGCCAGTAGTATCGCTCTAGCGGGGAACTACGAGCAGTACTTC
j_gene: TRBJ1-2; d_gene: TRBD1; abundance: NA; v_gene: TRBV29-1; CDR3aa: CSVEEDRTSYGYTF; CDR3nt: TGCAGCGTTGAAGAGGACAGGACATCCTATGGCTACACCTTC
j_gene: TRBJ1-3; d_gene: TRBD1; abundance: NA; v_gene: TRBV18; CDR3aa: CASSINRGSSGNTIYF; CDR3nt: TGTGCCAGCTCTATTAACAGGGGAAGCTCTGGAAACACCATATATTTT
j_gene: TRBJ1-1; d_gene: NA; abundance: NA; v_gene: TRBV6-2/TRBV6-3; CDR3aa: CASSSPGETNTEAFF; CDR3nt: TGTGCCAGCAGCTCCCCCGGGGAAACCAACACTGAAGCTTTCTTT
j_gene: TRBJ1-1; d_gene: NA; abundance: NA; v_gene: TRBV3-1/TRBV3-2; CDR3aa: CASSRVQGNTEAFF; CDR3nt: TGTGCCAGCAGCCGAGTACAGGGGAACACTGAAGCTTTCTTT
j_gene: TRBJ1-3; d_gene: NA; abundance: NA; v_gene: TRBV3-1/TRBV3-2; CDR3aa: CASSQDPGNRLSGNTIYF; CDR3nt: TGTGCCAGCAGCCAAGATCCGGGGAATCGGTTAAGTGGAAACACCATATATTTT
j_gene: TRBJ1-6; d_gene: NA; abundance: NA; v_gene: TRBV10-3; CDR3aa: CAISESIRGPNSPLHF; CDR3nt: TGTGCCATCAGTGAGTCGATTAGGGGCCCAAATTCACCCCTCCACTTT
j_gene: TRBJ1-5; d_gene: NA; abundance: NA; v_gene: TRBV5-6; CDR3aa: CASSLSWQVDNQPQHF; CDR3nt: TGTGCCAGCAGCTTGTCTTGGCAGGTTGATAATCAGCCCCAGCATTTT
j_gene: TRBJ2-1; d_gene: TRBD1; abundance: once; v_gene: TRBV5-4; CDR3aa: CASSLRGTGGNEQFF; CDR3nt: TGTGCCAGCAGCTTGCGGGGGACAGGGGGCAATGAGCAGTTCTTC
j_gene: TRBJ1-4; d_gene: NA; abundance: NA; v_gene: TRBV5-1; CDR3aa: CASSFNSGKLFF; CDR3nt: TGCGCCAGCAGCTTTAATAGCGGAAAACTGTTTTTT
j_gene: TRBJ1-1; d_gene: NA; abundance: NA; v_gene: TRBV4-1; CDR3aa: CASSQAGGFKNTEAFF; CDR3nt: TGCGCCAGCAGCCAAGCGGGGGGGTTTAAGAACACTGAAGCTTTCTTT
j_gene: TRBJ2-3; d_gene: NA; abundance: NA; v_gene: TRBV20-1; CDR3aa: CSASVPGTDTQYF; CDR3nt: TGCAGTGCTAGTGTACCGGGCACAGATACGCAGTATTTT
j_gene: TRBJ1-5; d_gene: TRBD1; abundance: NA; v_gene: TRBV11-3; CDR3aa: CASSLVDRGPNQPQHF; CDR3nt: TGTGCCAGCAGCTTAGTAGATAGGGGGCCCAATCAGCCCCAGCATTTT
j_gene: TRBJ2-5; d_gene: TRBD2; abundance: NA; v_gene: TRBV4-1; CDR3aa: CASSQTRGTSGQETQYF; CDR3nt: TGCGCCAGCAGCCAAACCCGGGGGACTAGCGGACAAGAGACCCAGTACTTC
j_gene: TRBJ2-2; d_gene: NA; abundance: NA; v_gene: TRBV5-4; CDR3aa: CASSLGTGYTGELFF; CDR3nt: TGTGCCAGCAGCTTGGGTACAGGGTACACCGGGGAGCTGTTTTTT
j_gene: TRBJ1-1; d_gene: TRBD1; abundance: NA; v_gene: TRBV9; CDR3aa: CASSGNRGRTEAFF; CDR3nt: TGTGCCAGCAGCGGAAACAGGGGGCGTACTGAAGCTTTCTTT
j_gene: TRBJ1-1; d_gene: NA; abundance: NA; v_gene: TRBV5-1; CDR3aa: CASSLETGPEAFF; CDR3nt: TGCGCCAGCAGCTTGGAAACAGGGCCGGAAGCTTTCTTT
j_gene: TRBJ1-2; d_gene: TRBD1; abundance: once; v_gene: TRBV7-8; CDR3aa: CASSPYSTGGYGYTF; CDR3nt: TGTGCCAGCAGCCCTTATTCGACAGGGGGCTATGGCTACACCTTC
j_gene: TRBJ1-2; d_gene: NA; abundance: NA; v_gene: TRBV6-1; CDR3aa: CASREGDYYGYTF; CDR3nt: TGTGCCAGCAGGGAAGGGGACTACTATGGCTACACCTTC
j_gene: TRBJ1-2; d_gene: TRBD1; abundance: NA; v_gene: TRBV18; CDR3aa: CASSPSGTGYGYGYTF; CDR3nt: TGTGCCAGCTCACCGAGCGGGACAGGGTATGGCTATGGCTACACCTTC
j_gene: TRBJ2-7; d_gene: NA; abundance: NA; v_gene: TRBV4-1; CDR3aa: CASSQVSGSSYEQYF; CDR3nt: TGCGCCAGCAGCCAAGTTTCCGGGAGCTCCTACGAGCAGTACTTC
j_gene: TRBJ1-1; d_gene: NA; abundance: NA; v_gene: TRBV4-1; CDR3aa: CASSLRENTEAFF; CDR3nt: TGCGCCAGCAGTTTGAGGGAGAACACTGAAGCTTTCTTT
j_gene: TRBJ1-1; d_gene: NA; abundance: once; v_gene: TRBV25-1; CDR3aa: CASTQAGPANTEAFF; CDR3nt: TGTGCCAGCACCCAGGCTGGGCCTGCTAACACTGAAGCTTTCTTT
j_gene: TRBJ2-5; d_gene: TRBD2; abundance: NA; v_gene: TRBV25-1; CDR3aa: CASSDGGGGRTQYF; CDR3nt: TGTGCCAGCAGTGATGGCGGGGGGGGCAGGACCCAGTACTTC
j_gene: TRBJ1-6; d_gene: NA; abundance: NA; v_gene: TRBV23-1; CDR3aa: CASSQSTGLNNSPLHF; CDR3nt: TGCGCCAGCAGTCAATCCACAGGGCTCAATAATTCACCCCTCCACTTT
j_gene: TRBJ1-6; d_gene: NA; abundance: NA; v_gene: TRBV13; CDR3aa: CASSRGGVASPLHF; CDR3nt: TGTGCCAGCAGCCGAGGAGGGGTGGCTTCACCCCTCCACTTT
j_gene: TRBJ2-3; d_gene: TRBD2; abundance: NA; v_gene: TRBV9; CDR3aa: CASSSLAGSTDTQYF; CDR3nt: TGTGCCAGCAGCAGCCTAGCGGGATCCACAGATACGCAGTATTTT
j_gene: TRBJ2-1; d_gene: NA; abundance: NA; v_gene: TRBV2; CDR3aa: CASRALGSYNEQFF; CDR3nt: TGTGCCAGCAGGGCCCTAGGTTCCTACAATGAGCAGTTCTTC
j_gene: TRBJ1-5; d_gene: NA; abundance: NA; v_gene: TRBV15; CDR3aa: CATSRALEGNQPQHF; CDR3nt: TGTGCCACCAGCAGAGCTTTAGAAGGCAATCAGCCCCAGCATTTT
j_gene: TRBJ1-1; d_gene: NA; abundance: NA; v_gene: TRBV19; CDR3aa: CASSPHSRVKNTEAFF; CDR3nt: TGTGCCAGTAGTCCCCACTCCAGGGTGAAGAACACTGAAGCTTTCTTT
j_gene: TRBJ1-1; d_gene: NA; abundance: NA; v_gene: TRBV27; CDR3aa: CASSLYRELNTEAFF; CDR3nt: TGTGCCAGCAGTCTCTACAGGGAGCTGAACACTGAAGCTTTCTTT
j_gene: TRBJ1-3; d_gene: NA; abundance: NA; v_gene: TRBV9; CDR3aa: CASSVAGGRDSGNTIYF; CDR3nt: TGTGCCAGCAGCGTCGCGGGGGGTAGGGACTCTGGAAACACCATATATTTT
j_gene: TRBJ2-2; d_gene: TRBD2; abundance: NA; v_gene: TRBV30; CDR3aa: CAWNAGGYTGELFF; CDR3nt: TGTGCCTGGAACGCGGGGGGGTACACCGGGGAGCTGTTTTTT
j_gene: TRBJ1-1; d_gene: NA; abundance: once; v_gene: TRBV6-5; CDR3aa: CASSYWQGYTEAFF; CDR3nt: TGTGCCAGCAGTTACTGGCAGGGTTACACTGAAGCTTTCTTT
j_gene: TRBJ1-1; d_gene: NA; abundance: NA; v_gene: TRBV11-1; CDR3aa: CASSYSPTEAFF; CDR3nt: TGTGCCAGCAGCTATTCTCCCACTGAAGCTTTCTTT
j_gene: TRBJ1-3; d_gene: NA; abundance: few; v_gene: TRBV4-2; CDR3aa: CASSQETAGNTIYF; CDR3nt: TGTGCCAGCAGCCAAGAGACAGCTGGAAACACCATATATTTT